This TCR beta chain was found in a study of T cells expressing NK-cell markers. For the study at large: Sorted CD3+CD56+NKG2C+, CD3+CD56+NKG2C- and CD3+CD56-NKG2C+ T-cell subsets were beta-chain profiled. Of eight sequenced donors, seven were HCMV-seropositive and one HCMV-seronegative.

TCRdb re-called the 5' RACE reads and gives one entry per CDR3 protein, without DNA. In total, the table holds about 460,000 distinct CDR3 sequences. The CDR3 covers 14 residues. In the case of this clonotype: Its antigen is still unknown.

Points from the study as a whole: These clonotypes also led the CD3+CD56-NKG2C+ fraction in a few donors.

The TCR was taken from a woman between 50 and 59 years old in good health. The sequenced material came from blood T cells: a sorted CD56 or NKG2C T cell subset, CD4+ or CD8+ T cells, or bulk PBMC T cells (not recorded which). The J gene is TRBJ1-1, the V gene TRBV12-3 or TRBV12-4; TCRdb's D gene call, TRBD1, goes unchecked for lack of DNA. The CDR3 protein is CASSLGSDSRGAFF.